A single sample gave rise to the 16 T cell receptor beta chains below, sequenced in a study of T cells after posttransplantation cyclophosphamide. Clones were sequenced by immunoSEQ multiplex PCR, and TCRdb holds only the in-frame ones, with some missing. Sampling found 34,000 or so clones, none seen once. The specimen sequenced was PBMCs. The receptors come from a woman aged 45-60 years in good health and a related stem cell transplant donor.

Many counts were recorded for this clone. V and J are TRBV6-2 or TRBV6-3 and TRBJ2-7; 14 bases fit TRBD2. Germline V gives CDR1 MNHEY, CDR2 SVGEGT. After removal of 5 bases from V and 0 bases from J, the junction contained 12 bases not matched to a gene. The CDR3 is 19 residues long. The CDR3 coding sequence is TGTGCCAGCAGTACTCGTGGACTAGCGGGAGGAGCCCTCTCCTACGAGCAGTACTTC. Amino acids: CASSTRGLAGGALSYEQYF.

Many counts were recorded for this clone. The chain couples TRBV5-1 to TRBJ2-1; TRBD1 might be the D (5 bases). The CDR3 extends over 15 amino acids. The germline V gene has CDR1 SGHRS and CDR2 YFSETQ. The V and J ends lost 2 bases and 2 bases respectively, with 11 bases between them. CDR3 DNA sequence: TGCGCCAGCAGCTTAAGACAGCCTACCTACAATGAGCAGTTCTTC. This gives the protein CASSLRQPTYNEQFF.

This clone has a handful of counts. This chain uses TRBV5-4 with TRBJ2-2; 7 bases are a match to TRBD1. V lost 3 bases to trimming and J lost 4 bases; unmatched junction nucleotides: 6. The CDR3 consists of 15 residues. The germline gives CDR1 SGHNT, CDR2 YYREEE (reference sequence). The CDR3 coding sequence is TGTGCCAGCAGCTCCCGGGACAGAGCCACCGGGGAGCTGTTTTTT. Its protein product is CASSSRDRATGELFF. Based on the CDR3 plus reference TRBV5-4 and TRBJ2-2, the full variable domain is ETGVTQSPTHLIKTRGQQVTLRCSSQSGHNTVSWYQQALGQGPQFIFQYYREEENGRGNFPPRFSGLQFPNYSSELNVNALELDDSALYLCASSSRDRATGELFFGEGSRLTVL.

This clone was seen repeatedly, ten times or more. This CDR3 is CASSLVGPENEKLFF. The CDR3 bases are TGTGCCAGCAGCTTAGTTGGGCCCGAAAATGAAAAACTGTTTTTT. The chain carries TRBV7-9 and TRBJ1-4, with D hard to call. Germline assignment: CDR1 SEHNR and CDR2 FQNEAQ (reference sequence). V was trimmed by 1 base and J by 5 bases, leaving 11 bases between them. The CDR3 length is 15 residues.

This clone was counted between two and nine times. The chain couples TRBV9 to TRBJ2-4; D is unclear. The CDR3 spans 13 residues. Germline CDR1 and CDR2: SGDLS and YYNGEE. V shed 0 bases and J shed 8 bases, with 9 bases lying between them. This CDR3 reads CASSVGPFDIQYF. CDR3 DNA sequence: TGTGCCAGCAGCGTAGGTCCCTTCGACATTCAGTACTTC.

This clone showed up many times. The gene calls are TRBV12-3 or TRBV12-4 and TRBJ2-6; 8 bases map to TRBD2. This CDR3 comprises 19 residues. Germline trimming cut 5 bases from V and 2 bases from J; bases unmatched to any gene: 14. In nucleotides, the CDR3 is TGTGCCAGCAGTCATCGGGGGGGGTTCCTCGAGCCTGGGGCCAACGTCCTGACTTTC. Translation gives CASSHRGGFLEPGANVLTF.

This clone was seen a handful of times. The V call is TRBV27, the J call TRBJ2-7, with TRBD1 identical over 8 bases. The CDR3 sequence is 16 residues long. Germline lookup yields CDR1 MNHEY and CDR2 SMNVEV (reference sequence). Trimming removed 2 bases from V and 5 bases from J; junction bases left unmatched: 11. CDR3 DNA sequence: TGTGCCAGCAGTTTACAACGCGGACAGGGAGGTAACGAGCAGTACTTC. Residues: CASSLQRGQGGNEQYF.

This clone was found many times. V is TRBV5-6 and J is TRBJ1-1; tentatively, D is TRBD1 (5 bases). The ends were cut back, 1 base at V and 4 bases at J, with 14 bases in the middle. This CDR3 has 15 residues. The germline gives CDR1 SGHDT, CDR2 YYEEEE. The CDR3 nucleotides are TGTGCCAGCAGCTTGTCACTCGGCGGGGGCACTGAAGCTTTCTTT. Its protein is CASSLSLGGGTEAFF.

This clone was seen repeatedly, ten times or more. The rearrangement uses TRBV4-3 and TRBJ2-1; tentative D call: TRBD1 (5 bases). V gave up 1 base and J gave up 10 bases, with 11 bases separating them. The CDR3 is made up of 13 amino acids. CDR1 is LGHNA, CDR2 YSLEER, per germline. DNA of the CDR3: TGCGCCAGCAGCCAAGTAAGGACAACCGAGCAGTTCTTC. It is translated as CASSQVRTTEQFF.

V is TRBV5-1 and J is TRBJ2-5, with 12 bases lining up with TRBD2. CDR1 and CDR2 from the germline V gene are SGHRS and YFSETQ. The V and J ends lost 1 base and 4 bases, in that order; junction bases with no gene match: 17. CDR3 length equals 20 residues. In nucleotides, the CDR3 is TGCGCCAGCAGCTTGCCCCTAGCGGGAGGGCCCAGGAGGTTGGGAGAGACCCAGTACTTC. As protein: CASSLPLAGGPRRLGETQYF.

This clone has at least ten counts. CDR3 amino acids: CASSRSLRTSGSYNEQFF. DNA of the CDR3: TGTGCCAGCAGCCGAAGTTTAAGGACTAGCGGCTCCTACAATGAGCAGTTCTTC. The chain has TRBV7-8 and TRBJ2-1; 10 bases agree with TRBD2. The V and J ends lost 5 bases and 0 bases, in that order; junction bases with no gene match: 10. Germline CDR1 SGHVS, CDR2 FQNEAQ. This CDR3 comprises 18 residues.

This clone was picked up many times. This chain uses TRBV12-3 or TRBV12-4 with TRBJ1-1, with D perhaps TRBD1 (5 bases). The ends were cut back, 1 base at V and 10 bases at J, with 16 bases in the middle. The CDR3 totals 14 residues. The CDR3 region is CASSLGFPGSGAFF. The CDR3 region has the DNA TGTGCCAGCAGTTTAGGGTTTCCAGGGTCGGGAGCTTTCTTT.

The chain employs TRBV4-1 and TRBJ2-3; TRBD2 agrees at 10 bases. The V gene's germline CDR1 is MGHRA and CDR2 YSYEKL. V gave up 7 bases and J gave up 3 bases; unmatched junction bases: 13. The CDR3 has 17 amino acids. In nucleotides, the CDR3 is TGCGCCAGCACCCCTCCCAGCGGGAGGGTACGGACAGATACGCAGTATTTT. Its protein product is CASTPPSGRVRTDTQYF.

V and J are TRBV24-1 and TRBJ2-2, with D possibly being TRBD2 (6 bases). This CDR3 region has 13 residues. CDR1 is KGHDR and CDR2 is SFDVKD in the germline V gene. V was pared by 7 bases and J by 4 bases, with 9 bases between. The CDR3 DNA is TGTGCCACCAGAGCCGGGGGCACCGGGGAGCTGTTTTTT. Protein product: CATRAGGTGELFF.

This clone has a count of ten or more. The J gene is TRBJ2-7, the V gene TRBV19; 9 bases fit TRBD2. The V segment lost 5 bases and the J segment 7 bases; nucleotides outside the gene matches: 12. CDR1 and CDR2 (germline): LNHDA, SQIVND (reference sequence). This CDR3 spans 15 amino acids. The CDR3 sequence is CASSLRGRGFGEQYF. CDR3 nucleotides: TGTGCCAGTAGTCTCCGCGGGAGGGGGTTTGGAGAGCAGTACTTC.

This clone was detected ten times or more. CDR3 DNA sequence: TGTGCCAGCATTACGGACAGCTCTGAAGCTTTCTTT. Translating it yields CASITDSSEAFF. The chain joins TRBV6-6 to TRBJ1-1; the D gene is possibly TRBD1 (6 bases). The CDR3 spans 12 residues. Trimming removed 7 bases at V and 6 bases at J, with 12 bases between. Per germline, CDR1 MNHNY and CDR2 SVGAGI (reference sequence).